A single sample is the source of the 15 T cell receptor beta chains below, sequenced in a study of T cells in Graves' hyperthyroidism and ophthalmopathy. Amplification yielded TCR beta CDR3 regions, with RNA transcripts as the source. Using the HTBI primer set, a first-round RT-PCR was run on the TCR CDR3. Using its own MiXCR run on the multiplex PCR reads, TCRdb lists one record per CDR3 protein. The repertoire holds hundreds of thousands of distinct CDR3 sequences, with roughly 40% as singletons. Sequences were obtained from blood. All receptors derive from a man aged 18-30 years with Graves' hyperthyroidism.

This clonotype appeared a few times. V usage is TRBV11-2 and J usage is TRBJ2-7; D not resolved. Trimming cost V 6 bases and J 6 bases, with 12 bases left between them. The germline CDR1 and CDR2 sequences are SGHAT and FQNNGV. This CDR3 has 12 amino acids. The CDR3 bases are TGTGCCAGCAGTCTATCCTCTCCCGAGCAGTACTTC. This encodes CASSLSSPEQYF.

The V and J genes are TRBV19 and TRBJ1-5; no firm D call. V gave up 10 bases and J gave up 6 bases, with 19 bases separating them. Germline V lookup: CDR1 LNHDA, CDR2 SQIVND (reference sequence). The CDR3 consists of 14 residues. For the CDR3, the DNA is TGTGCCACTCGCCGGCCCGAGGTTAGTCAGCCCCAGCATTTT. Encoded protein: CATRRPEVSQPQHF.

Ten or more counts support this clonotype. The genes are TRBV7-6 and TRBJ2-7; D might be TRBD2 (6 bases). This CDR3 contains 14 residues. V gave up 5 bases and J gave up 2 bases, with 13 bases separating them. The germline CDR1 and CDR2 sequences are SGHVS and FNYEAQ. The CDR3 DNA sequence: TGTGCCAGCAGCCAATCGGGGGTCACCTACGAGCAGTACTTC. Translated: CASSQSGVTYEQYF. Full variable domain (outside the CDR3, taken from reference TRBV7-6 and TRBJ2-7): GAGVSQSPRYKVTKRGQDVALRCDPISGHVSLYWYRQALGQGPEFLTYFNYEAQQDKSGLPNDRFSAERPEGSISTLTIQRTEQRDSAMYRCASSQSGVTYEQYFGPGTRLTVT.

This rearrangement joins TRBV12-5 to TRBJ2-2; the D gene could be TRBD1 or TRBD2 (5 bases each). V lost 6 bases and J lost 7, with 15 bases in between. Per germline, CDR1 LGHNT and CDR2 FRNRAP. This CDR3 spans 14 amino acids. The CDR3 DNA follows: TGTGCTAGTGGAGAGGGGTTGAAAGTCGGGGAGCTGTTTTTT. As protein: CASGEGLKVGELFF. The full variable domain, in which reference TRBV12-5 and TRBJ2-2 provide the parts outside the CDR3, is DARVTQTPRHKVTEMGQEVTMRCQPILGHNTVFWYRQTMMQGLELLAYFRNRAPLDDSGMPKDRFSAEMPDATLATLKIQPSEPRDSAVYFCASGEGLKVGELFFGEGSRLTVL.

CDR3 region: CAISESTGAGGYTF. The CDR3 coding sequence is TGTGCCATCAGTGAGTCGACAGGGGCTGGTGGCTACACCTTC. The chain is built from TRBV10-3 and TRBJ1-2, with TRBD1 matching 8 bases. The CDR3 sequence is 14 residues long. J was trimmed by 7 bases and V by 0 bases; bases with no gene match: 4. Germline loops: CDR1 ENHRY, CDR2 SYGVKD.

The genes are TRBV25-1 and TRBJ1-6; D uncertain. The CDR3 runs 14 residues. CDR1 MGHDK and CDR2 SYGVNS come from the germline V gene. The CDR3 loop reads CASGGGSYNSPLHF. DNA of the CDR3: TGTGCTAGCGGCGGCGGGTCCTATAATTCACCCCTCCACTTT.

This clonotype was found many times. This chain links TRBV19 with TRBJ1-1; D is possibly TRBD1 (5 bases). CDR1 is LNHDA, CDR2 SQIVND, per germline (reference sequence). Trimming took off 3 bases at V and 1 base at J, with 12 bases between the two ends. CDR3 size: 15 residues. The CDR3 DNA sequence: TGTGCCAGTAGTATCAAGGGGCTGGGGAACACTGAAGCTTTCTTT. Translation gives CASSIKGLGNTEAFF.

This clonotype was counted a single time. Germline and junction disagree at one end, which may indicate a read error. CDR3 amino acids: CASMGQNSSQPQHF. CDR3 nucleotides: TGTGCCAGCATGGGGCAGAATAGCAGTCAGCCCCAGCATTTT. This chain links TRBV6-2 or TRBV6-3 with TRBJ1-5; tentatively, D is TRBD1 (5 bases). The CDR3 is 14 amino acids. Germline loops: CDR1 MNHEY, CDR2 SVGEGT.

This clonotype has a count of ten or more. This chain links TRBV19 with TRBJ2-2; D gene unclear. This CDR3 is built from 11 residues. Germline V lookup: CDR1 LNHDA, CDR2 SQIVND (reference sequence). V shed 8 bases and J shed 2 bases, with 3 bases lying between them. CDR3: CASANTGELFF. The CDR3, as DNA: TGTGCCAGTGCAAACACCGGGGAGCTGTTTTTT.

The chain joins TRBV29-1 to TRBJ2-3, with 7 bases identical to TRBD1. CDR1 and CDR2 (germline): SQVTM, ANQGSEA. The CDR3 runs to 14 residues. CDR3 region: CRVSGTDDPDTQYF. CDR3 in DNA: TGCAGGGTATCCGGGACAGACGATCCAGATACGCAGTATTTT.

This clonotype was detected once. This may be a read error: a much more frequent sequence differs by one nucleotide. This chain joins TRBV10-3 and TRBJ2-7; D is ambiguous. The CDR3 totals 13 residues. The germline CDR1 and CDR2 sequences are ENHRY and SYGVKD. CDR3 sequence reads: CAIKDPLSSEQYF. The CDR3 region has the DNA TGTGCCATCAAGGATCCCCTTTCCTCCGAGCAGTACTTC.

The chain combines TRBV7-9 with TRBJ1-1; D not resolved. The V end was cut by 2 bases, the J end by 4 bases, with 11 bases between. The germline V gene has CDR1 SEHNR and CDR2 FQNEAQ (reference sequence). The CDR3 length is 14 residues. As DNA, the CDR3 is TGTGCCAGCAGCTTAAGTACGGGTCGCACTGAAGCTTTCTTT. Encoded protein: CASSLSTGRTEAFF.

The chain uses TRBV9 and TRBJ1-1, with no clear D. The CDR3 length is 13 residues. V lost 5 bases to trimming and J lost 10 bases, with 18 bases between them. The germline V gene encodes CDR1 SGDLS and CDR2 YYNGEE. CDR3 residues: CASSEGAAPIAFF. CDR3 bases: TGTGCCAGCAGTGAAGGAGCGGCCCCAATAGCTTTCTTT.

CDR3 residues: CASSEVGLYEQYF. For the CDR3, the DNA is TGTGCCAGCAGTGAAGTTGGGCTCTACGAGCAGTACTTC. V and J are TRBV6-1 and TRBJ2-7; D uncertain. The germline V gene has CDR1 MNHNS and CDR2 SASEGT. CDR3 size: 13 residues. Deletions cut 1 base from V and 3 bases from J, with 7 bases between.

This clonotype showed up just a few times. The CDR3 region has the DNA TGTGCTAGTGGTTTGGACACTGCGAACACCGGGGAGCTGTTTTTT. Its protein is CASGLDTANTGELFF. The chain joins TRBV12-5 to TRBJ2-2; D not certain. The V end was cut by 1 base, the J end by 0 bases, with 6 bases between. This CDR3 contains 15 residues. Germline CDR1 is LGHNT and CDR2 is FRNRAP.